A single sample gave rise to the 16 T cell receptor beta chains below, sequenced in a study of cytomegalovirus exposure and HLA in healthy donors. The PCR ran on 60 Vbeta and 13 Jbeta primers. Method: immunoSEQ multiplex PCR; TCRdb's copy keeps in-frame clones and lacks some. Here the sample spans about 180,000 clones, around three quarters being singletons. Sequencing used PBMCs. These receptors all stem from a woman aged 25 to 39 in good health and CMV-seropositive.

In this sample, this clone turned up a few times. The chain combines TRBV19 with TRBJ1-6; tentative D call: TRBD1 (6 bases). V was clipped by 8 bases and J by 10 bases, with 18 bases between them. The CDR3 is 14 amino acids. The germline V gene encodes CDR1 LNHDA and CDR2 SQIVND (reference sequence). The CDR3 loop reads CASDDQGRGSPLHF. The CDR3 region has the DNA TGTGCCAGTGATGACCAGGGGAGGGGATCACCCCTCCACTTT.

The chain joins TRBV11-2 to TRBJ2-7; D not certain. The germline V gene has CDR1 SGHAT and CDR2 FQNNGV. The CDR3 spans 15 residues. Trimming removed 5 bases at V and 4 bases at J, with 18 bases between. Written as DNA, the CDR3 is TGTGCCAGCAGCGCAACCACCTCGGCGGCGTACGAGCAGTACTTC. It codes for CASSATTSAAYEQYF.

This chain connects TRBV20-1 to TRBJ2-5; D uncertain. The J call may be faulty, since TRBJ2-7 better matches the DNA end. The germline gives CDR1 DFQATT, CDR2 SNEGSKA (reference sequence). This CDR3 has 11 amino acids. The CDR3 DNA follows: TGCAGCGTATTAACCTCCTACGAGCAGTACTTC. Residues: CSVLTSYEQYF.

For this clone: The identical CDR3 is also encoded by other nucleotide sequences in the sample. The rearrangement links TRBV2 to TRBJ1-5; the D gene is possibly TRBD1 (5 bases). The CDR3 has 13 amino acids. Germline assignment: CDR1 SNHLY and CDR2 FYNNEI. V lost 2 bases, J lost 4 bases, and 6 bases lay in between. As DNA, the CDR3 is TGTGCCAGCAGTGAACGGGGGAATCAGCCCCAGCATTTT. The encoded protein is CASSERGNQPQHF.

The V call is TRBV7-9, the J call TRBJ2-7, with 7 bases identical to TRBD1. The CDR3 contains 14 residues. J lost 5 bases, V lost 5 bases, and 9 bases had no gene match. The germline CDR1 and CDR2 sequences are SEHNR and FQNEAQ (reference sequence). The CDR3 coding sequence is TGTGCCAGCAGCGAGGAAAGACAGGGCCACGAGCAGTACTTC. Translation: CASSEERQGHEQYF. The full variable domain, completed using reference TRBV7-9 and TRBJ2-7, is DTGVSQNPRHKITKRGQNVTFRCDPISEHNRLYWYRQTLGQGPEFLTYFQNEAQLEKSRLLSDRFSAERPKGSFSTLEIQRTEQGDSAMYLCASSEERQGHEQYFGPGTRLTVT.

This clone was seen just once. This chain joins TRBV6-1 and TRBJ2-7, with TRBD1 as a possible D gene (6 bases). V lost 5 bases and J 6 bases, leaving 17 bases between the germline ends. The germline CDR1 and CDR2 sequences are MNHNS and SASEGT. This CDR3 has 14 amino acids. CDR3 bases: TGTGCCAGCAGTACCCGCGACAGGTCACTCGAGCAGTACTTC. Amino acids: CASSTRDRSLEQYF.

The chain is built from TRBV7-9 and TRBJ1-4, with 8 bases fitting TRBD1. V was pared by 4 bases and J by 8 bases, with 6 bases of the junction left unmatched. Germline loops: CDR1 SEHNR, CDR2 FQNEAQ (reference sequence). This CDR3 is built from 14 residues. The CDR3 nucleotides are TGTGCCAGCAGCTCTGACAGGGGAGGCGAAAAACTGTTTTTT. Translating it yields CASSSDRGGEKLFF.

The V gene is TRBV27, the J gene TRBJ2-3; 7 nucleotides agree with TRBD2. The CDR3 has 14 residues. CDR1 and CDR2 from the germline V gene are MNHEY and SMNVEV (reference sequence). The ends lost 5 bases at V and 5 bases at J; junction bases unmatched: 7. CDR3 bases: TGTGCCAGCAGTGCCGGGACTACCAGAGATACGCAGTATTTT. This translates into CASSAGTTRDTQYF.

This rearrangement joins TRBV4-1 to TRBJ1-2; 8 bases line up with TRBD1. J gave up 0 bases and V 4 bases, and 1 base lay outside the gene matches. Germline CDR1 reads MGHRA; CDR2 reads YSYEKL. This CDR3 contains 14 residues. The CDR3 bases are TGCGCCAGCAGCCGGACAGGGACTAACTATGGCTACACCTTC. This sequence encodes CASSRTGTNYGYTF.

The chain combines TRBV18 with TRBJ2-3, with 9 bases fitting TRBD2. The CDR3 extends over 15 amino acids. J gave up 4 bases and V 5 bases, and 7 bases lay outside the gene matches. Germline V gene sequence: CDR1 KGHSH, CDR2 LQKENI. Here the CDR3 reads CASSKAGGSADTQYF. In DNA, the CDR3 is TGTGCCAGCTCAAAAGCGGGGGGATCCGCAGATACGCAGTATTTT.

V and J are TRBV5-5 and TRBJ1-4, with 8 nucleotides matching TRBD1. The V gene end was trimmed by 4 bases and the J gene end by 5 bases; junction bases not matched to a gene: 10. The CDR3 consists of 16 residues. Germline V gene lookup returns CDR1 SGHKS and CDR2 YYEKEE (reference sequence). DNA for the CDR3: TGTGCCAGCAGCAATAGAAAAAGGGACAGGAATGAAAAACTGTTTTTT. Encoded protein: CASSNRKRDRNEKLFF.

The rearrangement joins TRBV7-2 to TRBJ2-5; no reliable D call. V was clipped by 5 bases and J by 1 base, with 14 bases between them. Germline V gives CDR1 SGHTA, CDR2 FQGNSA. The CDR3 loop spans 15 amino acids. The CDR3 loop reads CASSPELASQETQYF. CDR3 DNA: TGTGCCAGCAGCCCAGAGTTGGCTAGCCAAGAGACCCAGTACTTC.

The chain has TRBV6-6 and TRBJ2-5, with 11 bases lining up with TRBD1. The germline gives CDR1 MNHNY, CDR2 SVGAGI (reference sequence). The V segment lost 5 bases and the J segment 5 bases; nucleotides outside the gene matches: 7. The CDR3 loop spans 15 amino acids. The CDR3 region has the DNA TGTGCCAGCAGTGGACCGGGACAGGGGGACGAGACCCAGTACTTC. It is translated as CASSGPGQGDETQYF.

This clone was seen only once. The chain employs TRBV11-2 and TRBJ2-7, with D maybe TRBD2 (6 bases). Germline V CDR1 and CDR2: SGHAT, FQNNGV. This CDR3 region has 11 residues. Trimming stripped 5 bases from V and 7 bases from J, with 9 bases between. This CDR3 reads CASSLAGEQYF. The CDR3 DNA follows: TGTGCCAGCAGCCTCGCGGGAGAGCAGTACTTC.

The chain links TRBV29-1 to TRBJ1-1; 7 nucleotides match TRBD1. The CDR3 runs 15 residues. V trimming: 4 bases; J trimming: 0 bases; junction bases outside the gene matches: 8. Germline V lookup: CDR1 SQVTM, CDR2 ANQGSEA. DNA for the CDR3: TGCAGCGTTGTAAGGCGGGACAGCTTGAACACTGAAGCTTTCTTT. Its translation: CSVVRRDSLNTEAFF.

Here the CDR3 DNA reads TGTGCCACCCGCGACAGGAAGGGCCCATCCGGGGAGCTGTTTTTT. Protein product: CATRDRKGPSGELFF. The chain uses TRBV6-5 and TRBJ2-2; possible D gene TRBD1, 6 bases. V lost 10 bases, J lost 6 bases, and 21 bases lay in between. The CDR3 contains 15 residues. Germline CDR1 and CDR2: MNHEY and SVGAGI.